This T cell receptor beta chain stems from a study of T cells in Graves' hyperthyroidism and ophthalmopathy. Study results and caveats: The majority of expanded thyroid clonotypes above 0.001 also appeared in blood.

There were TCR beta CDR3 regions amplified from RNA transcripts. Using the HTBI primer set, a first-round RT-PCR was run on the TCR CDR3. One entry per CDR3 protein, called by TCRdb with MiXCR from the multiplex PCR reads. The sample has some 770,000 distinct CDR3 sequences, roughly 17% seen once. This clonotype was seen a few times. What it binds is unknown. Sample: blood. The clonotype originates from a man aged 18 to 29 with Graves' hyperthyroidism.

CDR3 nucleotide sequence: TGTGCCAGCAGCTTAACCCTAGCAGTCTACAATGAGCAGTTCTTC. Amino acids: CASSLTLAVYNEQFF. V usage is TRBV7-3 and J usage is TRBJ2-1, with TRBD2 as a possible D gene (5 bases). Between the trimmed V and J ends, which lost 0 bases and 3 bases, there was a span of 9 bases. The CDR3 is 15 amino acids. Germline CDR1 SGHTA, CDR2 FQGTGA.